Presented here are 28 T cell receptor beta chains from one specimen sequenced in a study of regulatory T cells in long-lasting Graves disease. Time point defined: persistent/refractory GD, antithyroid drugs over 5 years with positive TRAb. From PBMCs, RNA was extracted and then used to make the TCR library. Assembly of TCR beta libraries relied on iRepertoire HTBI primers together with Arm-PCR of CDR3 regions. MiXCR, run by TCRdb on the multiplex PCR reads, gives a single entry per CDR3 protein. The profile shows about 290,000 distinct CDR3 sequences, around 20% of them singletons. Sequences were derived from peripheral blood mononuclear cells (PBMCs), sampled when the disease was refractory, from a patient treated with antithyroid drugs. The receptor source for this set is a female donor with Graves disease.

This clonotype has a count of ten or more. The rearrangement joins TRBV2 to TRBJ2-2; 7 bases fit TRBD1. J lost 1 base, V lost 5 bases, and 7 bases had no gene match. CDR3 length: 16 amino acids. In germline, CDR1 is SNHLY, CDR2 FYNNEI. The CDR3 DNA reads TGTGCCAGCAGTCAAAACAGGGGCGTGAACACCGGGGAGCTGTTTTTT. It encodes CASSQNRGVNTGELFF.

This clonotype was picked up many times. The chain has TRBV6-1 and TRBJ2-2, with D possibly TRBD2 on 6 matching bases. The germline CDR1 and CDR2 sequences are MNHNS and SASEGT. CDR3 length equals 16 residues. The V gene lost 11 bases and the J gene lost 5 bases, with 24 bases spanning the gap. DNA for the CDR3: TGTGCCCGCCGGACTATGAAGACCTCTGTTACCGGGGAGCTGTTTTTT. It encodes CARRTMKTSVTGELFF.

In this sample, this clonotype turned up many times. Written as DNA, the CDR3 is TGTGCCAGCCACACCCCCGGACAGGCTGACTATGGCTACACCTTC. Its protein product is CASHTPGQADYGYTF. The rearrangement links TRBV28 to TRBJ1-2, with TRBD1 identical over 7 bases. Germline values: CDR1 MDHEN, CDR2 SYDVKM. J lost 3 bases, V lost 8 bases, and 12 bases had no gene match. The length of the CDR3 is 15 residues.

This chain connects TRBV6-9 to TRBJ2-1; D remains unclear. V was pared by 3 bases and J by 8 bases, with 11 bases between. The CDR3 has 13 amino acids. From germline, CDR1 is MNHGY and CDR2 SVAAGI. CDR3 residues: CASSYTIPDEQFF. The CDR3 DNA reads as TGTGCCAGCAGTTACACTATCCCGGATGAGCAGTTCTTC.

The rearrangement uses TRBV7-9 and TRBJ1-5; D call uncertain. Germline V gives CDR1 SEHNR, CDR2 FQNEAQ (reference sequence). This CDR3 spans 14 amino acids. The V and J ends lost 5 bases and 1 base respectively, with 9 bases between them. CDR3 sequence reads: CASSPGMSNQPQHF. The CDR3 DNA is TGTGCCAGCAGCCCTGGCATGAGCAATCAGCCCCAGCATTTT.

This clonotype has a count of ten or more. The chain is built from TRBV11-2 and TRBJ2-7; 8 nucleotides line up with TRBD1. J gave up 5 bases and V 5 bases, and 8 bases lay outside the gene matches. The CDR3 runs 14 residues. CDR1 and CDR2 (germline): SGHAT, FQNNGV. DNA for the CDR3: TGTGCCAGCAGCACACCCAGGGGGCGAAACGAGCAGTACTTC. Translated, it gives CASSTPRGRNEQYF.

The rearrangement links TRBV9 to TRBJ2-5; weak D call: TRBD2 (6 bases). The CDR3 spans 16 residues. CDR1 is SGDLS, CDR2 YYNGEE, per germline. The V end was cut by 4 bases, the J end by 2 bases, with 18 bases between. DNA for the CDR3: TGTGCCAGCAGCCGCAGTATCGGGAGCCATCAAGAGACCCAGTACTTC. It codes for CASSRSIGSHQETQYF.

On this clonotype: Since a much larger clone is just one base distant, this may be a read error. The CDR3 nucleotides are TGTGCCAGCAAACTTCAGGGGGCTGAGACCCAGCACTTC. Residues: CASKLQGAETQHF. The rearrangement uses TRBV28 and TRBJ2-5, with 8 bases aligning to TRBD1. The length of the CDR3 is 13 residues. Germline values: CDR1 MDHEN, CDR2 SYDVKM.

This clonotype was seen only a few times. The chain uses TRBV20-1 and TRBJ1-6, with D possibly TRBD1 on 6 matching bases. The CDR3 extends over 15 amino acids. Germline CDR1 reads DFQATT; CDR2 reads SNEGSKA (reference sequence). Trimming left V 6 bases short and J 9 bases short, with 21 bases between. In DNA, the CDR3 is TGCAGTGCCTTAGTTACCGGGACATCGAGTTCACCCCTCCACTTT. Translated: CSALVTGTSSSPLHF.

This clonotype was found many times. The V and J genes are TRBV20-1 and TRBJ1-1; the D is unclear. Germline CDR1 reads DFQATT; CDR2 reads SNEGSKA (reference sequence). CDR3 length: 13 residues. The germline V and J ends were trimmed by 3 bases and 0 bases, with 8 bases remaining between them. CDR3 region: CSARGGLNTEAFF. The CDR3 DNA follows: TGCAGTGCTAGGGGTGGGTTGAACACTGAAGCTTTCTTT.

About this clonotype itself: A much bigger clone sits one base away, suggesting this may be a read error. The genes are TRBV6-5 and TRBJ2-6; D ambiguous. Between the trimmed V and J ends, which lost 2 bases and 0 bases, there was a span of 5 bases. This CDR3 has 15 residues. The germline gives CDR1 MNHEY, CDR2 SVGAGI. The CDR3 region has the DNA TGTGCCAGCAGTTACGGGGACTCTGGGGCCAACGTCCTGACTTTC. This gives the protein CASSYGDSGANVLTF.

This clonotype was seen a few times. The chain recombines TRBV7-8 with TRBJ1-2, with D possibly matching TRBD1 (5 bases). Germline V gene sequence: CDR1 SGHVS, CDR2 FQNEAQ. This CDR3 contains 13 residues. V gave up 5 bases and J gave up 11 bases, with 18 bases separating them. For the CDR3, the DNA is TGTGCCAGCAGCCAAAGGGGACGTAGGGCATACACCTTC. Translation: CASSQRGRRAYTF.

This clonotype was seen a handful of times. CDR3 coding DNA: TGTGCCAGTTCAAGACAGGCTAACTATGGCTACACCTTC. Residues: CASSRQANYGYTF. This chain links TRBV19 with TRBJ1-2, with a possible D match to TRBD1 (6 bases). Germline-derived CDR1 and CDR2 are LNHDA and SQIVND (reference sequence). Trimming cost V 8 bases and J 0 bases, with 10 bases left between them. The CDR3 is made up of 13 amino acids.

This clonotype was seen a few times. The CDR3, as DNA: TGTGCCAGCAGTCCGGACGCGGACTATGGCTACACCTTC. Its protein is CASSPDADYGYTF. The chain carries TRBV7-9 and TRBJ1-2; D is uncertain. Germline-derived CDR1 and CDR2 are SEHNR and FQNEAQ (reference sequence). The V end lost 6 bases, the J end lost 3 bases, and 11 bases lay between the germline ends. This CDR3 is built from 13 residues.

The chain recombines TRBV12-3 or TRBV12-4 with TRBJ2-3; D ambiguous. Trimming took 6 bases from V and 6 from J, leaving 13 bases between them. This CDR3 contains 13 residues. CDR3 residues: CASSISVGDTQYF. Here the CDR3 DNA reads TGTGCCAGCAGCATTTCCGTTGGGGATACGCAGTATTTT.

The chain combines TRBV29-1 with TRBJ2-2; D may be TRBD1 or TRBD2 (5 bases each). The CDR3 is made up of 13 amino acids. Trimming took 6 bases from V and 2 from J, leaving 10 bases between them. Germline assignment: CDR1 SQVTM and CDR2 ANQGSEA. The CDR3, as DNA: TGCAGCGTCGCAGGGAGAAACACCGGGGAGCTGTTTTTT. It encodes CSVAGRNTGELFF.

On this clonotype: This may arise from a read error, as a much more abundant clone is one base away. The chain combines TRBV6-4 with TRBJ2-7; TRBD2 might be the D (6 bases). Germline V gives CDR1 MRHNA, CDR2 SNTAGT. This CDR3 comprises 10 residues. The CDR3: CAAGRCEQYF. The CDR3 region has the DNA TGTGCGGCGGGACGTTGCGAGCAGTACTTC.

The V gene is TRBV10-2, the J gene TRBJ1-4, with 10 bases matching TRBD1. CDR1 WSHSY and CDR2 SAAADI come from the germline V gene. CDR3 length equals 13 residues. The ends lost 8 bases at V and 9 bases at J; junction bases unmatched: 6. Written as DNA, the CDR3 is TGCGCCAGCGGCCTCGACAGGGGGCAAAAACTGTTTTTT. As protein: CASGLDRGQKLFF.

This rearrangement joins TRBV6-1 to TRBJ2-3; D might be TRBD1 (7 bases). Germline V lookup: CDR1 MNHNS, CDR2 SASEGT. V was shortened by 8 bases and J by 3 bases, with 18 bases between the two germline ends. The CDR3 spans 15 residues. DNA of the CDR3: TGTGCCAGCTCTAGGGGGCGCGGGGAGACAGATACGCAGTATTTT. As protein: CASSRGRGETDTQYF.

V is TRBV10-3 and J is TRBJ1-4, with TRBD1 as a possible D gene (5 bases). The CDR3 totals 15 residues. V was pared by 0 bases and J by 4 bases, with 9 bases between. Germline CDR1 reads ENHRY; CDR2 reads SYGVKD. This CDR3 is CAISESMGGNEKLFF. CDR3 DNA: TGTGCCATCAGTGAGTCGATGGGGGGTAATGAAAAACTGTTTTTT.

This clonotype has a handful of counts. This chain links TRBV6-2 or TRBV6-3 with TRBJ1-2; 9 nucleotides align to TRBD1. This CDR3 region has 16 residues. Trimming at V came to 2 bases and at J to 5 bases, leaving 9 bases not matched to a gene. In germline, CDR1 is MNHEY, CDR2 SVGEGT. CDR3 protein: CASSYGPGQGLYGYTF. CDR3 nucleotide sequence: TGTGCCAGCAGTTACGGGCCGGGACAGGGCCTATATGGCTACACCTTC.

This clonotype was seen repeatedly, ten times or more. The rearrangement uses TRBV7-8 and TRBJ2-7, with 8 bases lining up with TRBD2. This CDR3 comprises 16 residues. Unmatched junction bases numbered 8, after V lost 1 base and J lost 3 bases. The germline V gene encodes CDR1 SGHVS and CDR2 FQNEAQ. The CDR3 protein is CASSLDLAGTNYEQYF. Here the CDR3 DNA reads TGTGCCAGCAGCTTAGATCTAGCGGGTACGAACTACGAGCAGTACTTC.

This clonotype has only a few counts. The chain carries TRBV27 and TRBJ2-5; D may be TRBD1 (6 bases). The CDR3 is 15 residues long. The V end was cut by 2 bases, the J end by 1 base, with 11 bases between. The germline V gene has CDR1 MNHEY and CDR2 SMNVEV (reference sequence). For the CDR3, the DNA is TGTGCCAGCAGTTTAACCGGACAGCCCCAAGAGACCCAGTACTTC. Protein product: CASSLTGQPQETQYF.

This clonotype was recorded a few times. The rearrangement links TRBV7-2 to TRBJ1-5, with a tentative D call TRBD1 (5 bases). Trimming took 4 bases from V and 3 from J, leaving 13 bases between them. Germline values: CDR1 SGHTA, CDR2 FQGNSA. This CDR3 has 15 amino acids. The CDR3 bases are TGTGCCAGCAGCTCCACCGGGACCTACAATCAGCCCCAGCATTTT. This codes for CASSSTGTYNQPQHF.

Only a few counts were recorded for this clonotype. This chain links TRBV3-1 with TRBJ1-1; D is undetermined. The CDR3 spans 12 residues. With 10 bases removed from V and 1 base from J, the gap between germline ends came to 10 bases. Germline V gene data show CDR1 as LGHDT and CDR2 as YNNKEL (reference sequence). CDR3 residues: CATALGNTEAFF. The CDR3 nucleotides are TGTGCCACAGCGCTGGGGAACACTGAAGCTTTCTTT.

The chain employs TRBV7-3 and TRBJ2-7; D is tentatively TRBD1 or TRBD2 (5 bases each). Trimming left V 3 bases short and J 6 bases short, with 12 bases between. The CDR3 runs to 13 residues. The germline CDR1 and CDR2 sequences are SGHTA and FQGTGA. The CDR3 reads CASSFGGDGEQYF. CDR3 coding DNA: TGTGCCAGCAGCTTTGGGGGAGACGGCGAGCAGTACTTC.

The chain has TRBV20-1 and TRBJ2-3, with 12 bases identical to TRBD2. The CDR3 runs to 14 residues. Germline CDR1 reads DFQATT; CDR2 reads SNEGSKA (reference sequence). J was trimmed by 5 bases and V by 4 bases; bases with no gene match: 4. As DNA, the CDR3 is TGCAGTGCTACTAGCGGGAGGGCCCTAGATACGCAGTATTTT. This encodes CSATSGRALDTQYF.

The chain is built from TRBV29-1 and TRBJ1-1, with 7 bases aligning to TRBD1. V trimming: 5 bases; J trimming: 5 bases; junction bases outside the gene matches: 14. The germline CDR1 and CDR2 sequences are SQVTM and ANQGSEA. This CDR3 has 15 amino acids. CDR3 DNA: TGCAGCGTTTCTAAATGGACAGGAGGTTGGACTGAAGCTTTCTTT. Translated, it gives CSVSKWTGGWTEAFF.